The source of this T cell receptor (beta chain) is a study of CD8+CD57+ T cells in acquired aplastic anemia. Overall study context: Across the sorted CD4+ and CD8+ cells, DNA amounts averaged approximately 3.1 ug. Overall study results and limits: There were roughly 28 CD8+ CDR3 sequences that occurred in both patients and controls.

The V end was cut by 6 bases, the J end by 7 bases, with 18 bases between. Germline values: CDR1 DFQATT, CDR2 SNEGSKA (reference sequence). The CDR3 sequence is 13 residues long. Patients chosen for sequencing had shown CD8+CD57+ cell expansion by flow cytometry. Genomic DNA templated the TCR beta VDJ and CDR3 profiling. One entry per CDR3 protein, called by TCRdb with MiXCR from the reads. The repertoire holds approximately 300,000 distinct CDR3 sequences, with roughly 53% as singletons. Comments on this clonotype: Its antigen is unknown.

The sample taken for sequencing was sorted CD4+, CD8+, or CD8+CD57+ T cells (not recorded which) from PBMCs. The source of this sequence is a human donor with aplastic anemia. This chain uses TRBV20-1 with TRBJ1-1; D might be TRBD1 (6 bases). CDR3 bases: TGCAGTGCGATTAGGGGTGGACAGTTTGAAGCTTTCTTT. Amino acids: CSAIRGGQFEAFF.